The 32 T cell receptor beta chains reported below all come from one sample, sequenced in a study of T cells in Graves' hyperthyroidism and ophthalmopathy. The source material, RNA transcripts, was used to amplify TCR beta CDR3 regions. The TCR CDR3 first-round RT-PCR relied on the HTBI primer set. TCRdb re-called the multiplex PCR reads with MiXCR, one entry per CDR3 protein. The sample lists 530,000 or so distinct CDR3 sequences; 35% to 55% were seen once. The sequencing sample was made of peripheral blood or thyroid tissue (not recorded which). The receptors derive from a woman under 30 with Graves' hyperthyroidism.

V is TRBV2 and J is TRBJ2-5, with 8 bases fitting TRBD1. Trimming took 6 bases from V and 4 from J; bases not matched to a gene: 7. CDR3 length equals 14 residues. Looked up from germline, CDR1 is SNHLY and CDR2 is FYNNEI. CDR3 protein: CASSDRGEAETQYF. The DNA for the CDR3 is TGTGCCAGCAGCGACAGGGGAGAGGCAGAGACCCAGTACTTC.

The chain recombines TRBV7-6 with TRBJ2-7; D remains unclear. The germline gives CDR1 SGHVS, CDR2 FNYEAQ. Trimming cost V 5 bases and J 3 bases, with 11 bases left between them. CDR3 length: 13 residues. The CDR3 DNA is TGTGCCAGCAGCCACAATAGCCTCTACGAGCAGTACTTC. Protein: CASSHNSLYEQYF.

Only a few counts were recorded for this clonotype. The chain is built from TRBV10-3 and TRBJ2-7; unclear D gene. The CDR3 contains 14 residues. Germline V gene data show CDR1 as ENHRY and CDR2 as SYGVKD. Trimming removed 0 bases at V and 0 bases at J, with 6 bases between. The DNA for the CDR3 is TGTGCCATCAGTGAGTCCCATAGCTCCTACGAGCAGTACTTC. This gives the protein CAISESHSSYEQYF.

The chain combines TRBV7-2 with TRBJ2-5, with D unclear. The CDR3 is 16 amino acids. V dropped 7 bases and J dropped 1 base, with 19 bases sitting between them. The germline CDR1 and CDR2 sequences are SGHTA and FQGNSA. The CDR3 DNA sequence: TGTGCCAGCACCTTCTTAAGGCCTCACAGCCAAGAGACCCAGTACTTC. This encodes CASTFLRPHSQETQYF.

This clonotype has just one count. The chain is built from TRBV6-6 and TRBJ2-7, with a tentative D call TRBD1 (5 bases). This CDR3 contains 14 residues. V was pared by 6 bases and J by 7 bases, with 19 bases between. CDR1 is MNHNY and CDR2 is SVGAGI in the germline V gene (reference sequence). The CDR3 reads CASSYETAIEEQYF. CDR3 sequence (DNA): TGTGCCAGCAGCTACGAGACAGCCATTGAAGAGCAGTACTTC.

This clonotype appeared many times. This chain joins TRBV7-8 and TRBJ1-1; unclear D gene. CDR3 length: 16 residues. V dropped 5 bases and J dropped 0 bases, with 16 bases sitting between them. The V gene's germline CDR1 is SGHVS and CDR2 FQNEAQ. The CDR3 DNA follows: TGTGCCAGCAGCGACCGGAACGTGCTCATGAACACTGAAGCTTTCTTT. The encoded protein is CASSDRNVLMNTEAFF.

V gene TRBV7-6 combines with J gene TRBJ2-7; 8 bases match TRBD1. V shed 1 base, J shed 6 bases, and the junction held 8 bases outside the gene matches. Germline V gives CDR1 SGHVS, CDR2 FNYEAQ. CDR3 length: 15 amino acids. The CDR3 region is CASSLVGTGLGEQYF. The DNA of the CDR3 is TGTGCCAGCAGCTTAGTTGGGACAGGCTTGGGCGAGCAGTACTTC.

This clonotype occurred many times. The chain combines TRBV7-9 with TRBJ1-2, with TRBD1 as a possible D gene (5 bases). This CDR3 is 12 amino acids long. Trimming removed 5 bases from V and 6 bases from J, with 10 bases in between. Germline V gene data show CDR1 as SEHNR and CDR2 as FQNEAQ (reference sequence). CDR3: CASSQGGDGYTF. The CDR3 DNA follows: TGTGCCAGCAGCCAGGGAGGCGATGGCTACACCTTC.

This clonotype was observed many times. This chain connects TRBV29-1 to TRBJ1-1; possible D gene TRBD1, 5 bases. Looked up from germline, CDR1 is SQVTM and CDR2 is ANQGSEA. With 1 base removed from V and 3 bases from J, the gap between germline ends came to 15 bases. This CDR3 comprises 15 residues. Here the CDR3 reads CSVEAGGDLDTEAFF. CDR3 sequence (DNA): TGCAGCGTTGAAGCGGGAGGGGACCTTGACACTGAAGCTTTCTTT.

The chain combines TRBV7-2 with TRBJ1-4; unclear D gene. The CDR3 consists of 18 residues. CDR1 and CDR2 from the germline V gene are SGHTA and FQGNSA. V was pared by 5 bases and J by 4 bases, with 23 bases between. Here the CDR3 reads CASSQDPARSELNEKLFF. CDR3 nucleotide sequence: TGTGCCAGCAGCCAAGATCCGGCGAGGTCGGAGCTTAATGAAAAACTGTTTTTT.

Comments on this clonotype: With a much larger clone just one base away, this may be a read error. The chain carries TRBV2 and TRBJ1-2; no clear D. CDR3 length: 18 residues. The germline V and J ends were trimmed by 6 bases and 0 bases, with 23 bases remaining between them. Per germline, CDR1 SNHLY and CDR2 FYNNEI. The CDR3 sequence: CASRKREITSKANYGYTF. In DNA, the CDR3 is TGTGCCAGCAGAAAAAGAGAGATAACCTCTAAGGCTAACTATGGCTACACCTTC.

V and J are TRBV20-1 and TRBJ2-6; TRBD1 agrees at 9 bases. Losses at the gene ends were 3 bases for V and 1 base for J; bases not matched to a gene: 7. CDR1 and CDR2 from the germline V gene are DFQATT and SNEGSKA (reference sequence). The CDR3 is made up of 17 amino acids. The CDR3 coding sequence is TGCAGTGCTAGTGACAGGGGGTGGGAGTCTGGGGCCAACGTCCTGACTTTC. Amino acid sequence: CSASDRGWESGANVLTF.

The chain is built from TRBV6-1 and TRBJ2-3; TRBD1 or TRBD2 may be the D gene (6 bases each). The germline V gene encodes CDR1 MNHNS and CDR2 SASEGT. The V end lost 3 bases, the J end lost 4 bases, and 11 bases lay between the germline ends. This CDR3 is built from 14 residues. For the CDR3, the DNA is TGTGCCAGCAGTGAGTCAGGGGAGGCAGATACGCAGTATTTT. Residues: CASSESGEADTQYF.

Worth noting for this clonotype: The CDR3 ends on some other residue instead of the conserved phenylalanine or tryptophan, so this is likely a read error. The DNA is omitted, as the CDR3 cannot be located on it reliably, and the CDR3 follows TCRdb's listing. CDR3 region: CASSTYLAG. The V call is TRBV4-2, the J call TRBJ2-7; the table's D gene call, TRBD2, was not cross checked with the DNA. Germline V lookup: CDR1 LGHNA, CDR2 YNFKEQ. The CDR3 is 9 residues long, ends included.

This clonotype turned up a few times. The J gene is TRBJ1-4, the V gene TRBV30; no reliable D call. This CDR3 is 11 amino acids long. The V and J ends lost 2 bases and 8 bases respectively, with 6 bases between them. Germline V CDR1 and CDR2: GTSNPN, SVGIG (reference sequence). This chain's CDR3 is CAWSPREKLFF. The CDR3 DNA reads TGTGCCTGGAGTCCACGAGAAAAACTGTTTTTT.

Comment on this clonotype: Compared with germline, one end of the junction differs, possibly owing to a read error. The V and J genes are TRBV2 and TRBJ2-2; tentative D call: TRBD2 (5 bases). The germline V gene encodes CDR1 SNHLY and CDR2 FYNNEI. The CDR3 is 15 amino acids. CDR3 DNA: TGTGCCAACAGTGAATCCGGGGCGAACACCGGGGAGCTGTTTTTT. This encodes CANSESGANTGELFF.

This clonotype was recorded many times. The chain carries TRBV5-6 and TRBJ2-7; 7 nucleotides match TRBD1. The CDR3 has 15 amino acids. The V gene end was trimmed by 4 bases and the J gene end by 3 bases; junction bases not matched to a gene: 10. The V gene's germline CDR1 is SGHDT and CDR2 YYEEEE. The CDR3 protein is CASSHDRAQNYEQYF. CDR3 in DNA: TGTGCCAGCAGCCACGACAGGGCACAAAACTACGAGCAGTACTTC.

This clonotype showed up just a few times. The genes are TRBV2 and TRBJ1-4; the D is unclear. The germline V and J ends were trimmed by 4 bases and 8 bases, with 5 bases remaining between them. In germline, CDR1 is SNHLY, CDR2 FYNNEI. The CDR3 sequence is 11 residues long. CDR3 protein: CASSGREKLFF. The CDR3 DNA reads TGTGCCAGCAGTGGCCGCGAAAAACTGTTTTTT.

The chain joins TRBV20-1 to TRBJ1-5; maybe TRBD1 (5 bases). V lost 1 base and J 1 base, leaving 11 bases between the germline ends. The length of the CDR3 is 15 residues. Germline assignment: CDR1 DFQATT and CDR2 SNEGSKA (reference sequence). CDR3 residues: CSARGGSVSNQPQHF. CDR3 coding DNA: TGCAGTGCTAGAGGGGGCAGTGTGAGCAATCAGCCCCAGCATTTT.

This clonotype has just a few counts. This rearrangement joins TRBV7-2 to TRBJ2-5, with D maybe TRBD2 (5 bases). The J call is doubtful: the DNA matches TRBJ2-1 better. The length of the CDR3 is 20 residues. Looked up from germline, CDR1 is SGHTA and CDR2 is FQGNSA. In nucleotides, the CDR3 is TGTGCCAGCAGCTACCGACTCGGGGATGTCTCTGTTTTCTCCTACAATGAGCAGTTCTTC. Translating it yields CASSYRLGDVSVFSYNEQFF.

The sample holds a few counts of this clonotype. The rearrangement uses TRBV7-9 and TRBJ2-7; possibly TRBD1 for D (5 bases). The CDR3 spans 15 residues. V was trimmed by 2 bases and J by 2 bases, leaving 13 bases between them. The germline gives CDR1 SEHNR, CDR2 FQNEAQ (reference sequence). CDR3 protein: CASSLPEQGAYEQYF. The CDR3 DNA is TGTGCCAGCAGCTTACCTGAGCAGGGTGCCTACGAGCAGTACTTC.

In this sample, this clonotype turned up a few times. V usage is TRBV30 and J usage is TRBJ1-1; 7 nucleotides align to TRBD1. This CDR3 has 14 residues. The germline V gene has CDR1 GTSNPN and CDR2 SVGIG (reference sequence). The V and J ends lost 3 bases and 1 base, in that order; junction bases with no gene match: 5. CDR3 bases: TGTGCCTGGAGGATACAGGGGCAGAACACTGAAGCTTTCTTT. This gives the protein CAWRIQGQNTEAFF.

This chain uses TRBV5-1 with TRBJ2-5; 8 nucleotides match TRBD1. The CDR3 is made up of 15 amino acids. Germline lookup yields CDR1 SGHRS and CDR2 YFSETQ. The V and J ends lost 4 bases and 9 bases, in that order; junction bases with no gene match: 14. Written as DNA, the CDR3 is TGCGCCAGCAGCCTGGACAGGGCAAGCAATCAGCCCCAGTACTTC. Translated: CASSLDRASNQPQYF.

This clonotype appeared many times. The chain couples TRBV14 to TRBJ2-5, with D possibly matching TRBD1 (5 bases). CDR3 size: 16 residues. Per the germline V gene, CDR1 is SGHDN and CDR2 is FVKESK. The V end was cut by 1 base, the J end by 2 bases, with 14 bases between. CDR3 residues: CASSQGSQGRQETQYF. The CDR3 region has the DNA TGTGCCAGCAGCCAAGGTTCCCAGGGCCGGCAAGAGACCCAGTACTTC. Looking up the rest from reference TRBV14 and TRBJ2-5 gives the full variable domain: EAGVTQFPSHSVIEKGQTVTLRCDPISGHDNLYWYRRVMGKEIKFLLHFVKESKQDESGMPNNRFLAERTGGTYSTLKVQPAELEDSGVYFCASSQGSQGRQETQYFGPGTRLLVL.

The sample holds many counts of this clonotype. The chain links TRBV7-9 to TRBJ1-4, with D unclear. The CDR3 sequence is 16 residues long. V lost 5 bases and J 1 base, leaving 14 bases between the germline ends. In germline, CDR1 is SEHNR, CDR2 FQNEAQ (reference sequence). CDR3 in DNA: TGTGCCAGCAGCGCCGATAGCGGTGGAACTAATGAAAAACTGTTTTTT. This encodes CASSADSGGTNEKLFF.

This clonotype has ten or more counts. The rearrangement links TRBV18 to TRBJ1-2, with D possibly TRBD1 on 5 matching bases. CDR3 length equals 13 residues. V dropped 2 bases and J dropped 5 bases, with 9 bases sitting between them. The germline CDR1 and CDR2 sequences are KGHSH and LQKENI. The CDR3 coding sequence is TGTGCCAGCTCACCAACGACAGAGTATGGCTACACCTTC. Its translation: CASSPTTEYGYTF. The variable domain in full, completed from reference TRBV18 and TRBJ1-2, reads NAGVMQNPRHLVRRRGQEARLRCSPMKGHSHVYWYRQLPEEGLKFMVYLQKENIIDESGMPKERFSAEFPKEGPSILRIQQVVRGDSAAYFCASSPTTEYGYTFGSGTRLTVV.

This rearrangement joins TRBV4-1 to TRBJ2-7; D perhaps matches TRBD2 (5 bases). V gave up 1 base and J gave up 2 bases, with 12 bases separating them. Germline V gene lookup returns CDR1 MGHRA and CDR2 YSYEKL. CDR3 size: 15 residues. The CDR3 nucleotides are TGCGCCAGCAGCCAAGTGCCGGGATGGGCCTACGAGCAGTACTTC. Its translation is CASSQVPGWAYEQYF.

V gene TRBV6-4 combines with J gene TRBJ2-7, with 9 positions matching TRBD2. The CDR3 sequence is 14 residues long. Germline CDR1 is MRHNA and CDR2 is SNTAGT. The junction had 8 bases not matched to a gene; V was cut back by 6 bases and J by 5 bases. The CDR3 here is CASSKLAGADEQYF. Here the CDR3 DNA reads TGTGCCAGCAGCAAATTAGCGGGAGCGGACGAGCAGTACTTC.

This clonotype was counted many times. V gene TRBV10-3 combines with J gene TRBJ2-7; 10 nucleotides align to TRBD2. CDR3 length: 15 residues. Germline-derived CDR1 and CDR2 are ENHRY and SYGVKD. V lost 6 bases to trimming and J lost 3 bases; unmatched junction nucleotides: 8. The CDR3 here is CAISDSSGSIYEQYF. Written as DNA, the CDR3 is TGTGCCATCAGCGACTCTAGCGGGAGTATCTACGAGCAGTACTTC.

Points on this clonotype: A read error may produce the germline difference seen at one junction end. V usage is TRBV5-6 and J usage is TRBJ2-7, with unresolved D. The CDR3 spans 14 residues. The germline V gene has CDR1 SGHDT and CDR2 YYEEEE. The CDR3, as DNA: TGTGCCAGCAGCCTGACGTGGAGCCCCTACGAGCGGTACTTC. Its protein product is CASSLTWSPYERYF.

The chain links TRBV28 to TRBJ2-7; 9 bases agree with TRBD2. The CDR3 runs 14 residues. In germline, CDR1 is MDHEN, CDR2 SYDVKM. V lost 5 bases to trimming and J lost 13 bases; unmatched junction nucleotides: 15. In nucleotides, the CDR3 is TGTGCCAGCAGTCCCACCGCCTCGACTAGCGGTAGCTACTTC. It yields the protein CASSPTASTSGSYF.

The rearrangement links TRBV5-4 to TRBJ2-2, with TRBD2 matching 11 bases. Germline values: CDR1 SGHNT, CDR2 YYREEE (reference sequence). This CDR3 contains 16 residues. V lost 3 bases to trimming and J lost 2 bases; unmatched junction nucleotides: 3. CDR3 sequence: CASSSRLAGNTGELFF. The CDR3 region has the DNA TGTGCCAGCAGCTCCAGACTAGCGGGAAACACCGGGGAGCTGTTTTTT.